A single sample is the source of the 8 T cell receptor beta chains below, sequenced in a study of cytomegalovirus exposure and HLA in healthy donors. PCR involved 60 Vbeta and 13 Jbeta primers. Produced via immunoSEQ multiplex PCR; TCRdb's table is partial and in-frame only. The sample gives approximately 150,000 clones, around two thirds of which show up once; approximately 1.3% is in the top ten. Sequencing was performed on PBMCs. These receptor sequences come from a man aged 45 to 65 in good health and CMV-seronegative.

To note about this clone: Different DNA sequences within this sample yield the same CDR3. The chain links TRBV28 to TRBJ2-7, with a possible D match to TRBD2 (5 bases). Per the germline V gene, CDR1 is MDHEN and CDR2 is SYDVKM. Deletions cut 1 base from V and 0 bases from J, with 7 bases between. The CDR3 length is 14 residues. CDR3 region: CASSLSGSSYEQYF. The CDR3 coding sequence is TGTGCCAGCAGTTTATCGGGGAGCTCCTACGAGCAGTACTTC.

V is TRBV19 and J is TRBJ1-1, with TRBD1 as a possible D gene (5 bases). The germline V gene has CDR1 LNHDA and CDR2 SQIVND (reference sequence). V lost 0 bases, J lost 2 bases, and 13 bases lay in between. The length of the CDR3 is 16 residues. The CDR3 protein is CASSIDGSGGNTEAFF. CDR3 DNA: TGTGCCAGTAGTATAGATGGGTCGGGGGGAAACACTGAAGCTTTCTTT.

The sample holds one count of this clone. The rearrangement joins TRBV14 to TRBJ1-6, with D unclear. The CDR3 is 15 residues long. V gave up 0 bases and J gave up 6 bases, with 9 bases separating them. Germline V gene lookup returns CDR1 SGHDN and CDR2 FVKESK. CDR3 nucleotides: TGTGCCAGCAGCCAAGATCTGAGCGGTAATTCACCCCTCCACTTT. As protein: CASSQDLSGNSPLHF.

The chain combines TRBV29-1 with TRBJ2-7; possibly TRBD1 for D (5 bases). CDR3 size: 15 residues. Trimming took 4 bases from V and 1 from J, leaving 17 bases between them. CDR1 and CDR2 from the germline V gene are SQVTM and ANQGSEA. The CDR3 is CSVVLLDTTSYEQYF. The CDR3, as DNA: TGCAGCGTTGTCCTCTTGGACACAACTTCCTACGAGCAGTACTTC.

The V call is TRBV11-1, the J call TRBJ2-7; 12 positions match TRBD1. The germline gives CDR1 SGHAT, CDR2 FQDESV (reference sequence). The CDR3 sequence is 15 residues long. J lost 7 bases, V lost 5 bases, and 9 bases had no gene match. DNA for the CDR3: TGTGCCAGCAGCAGGCGGGACAGGGGGCTCGGGGAGCAGTACTTC. This translates into CASSRRDRGLGEQYF.

The rearrangement links TRBV28 to TRBJ1-1; 7 bases are shared with TRBD1. CDR3 length equals 12 residues. Germline V gene sequence: CDR1 MDHEN, CDR2 SYDVKM. Trimming took 8 bases from V and 6 from J; bases not matched to a gene: 6. The CDR3 is CASHRGNAEAFF. For the CDR3, the DNA is TGTGCCAGCCACAGGGGAAACGCTGAAGCTTTCTTT.

The chain couples TRBV7-5 to TRBJ1-3; the DNA was not used to check the table's D call, TRBD1. TRBV7-5 is noted as a pseudogene. CDR3 length: 16 residues. CDR3 coding DNA: TGTGTCAGAAGCCCTCGATGGAGGGGGCTCGCGTACACCATATATTTT. It specifies CVRSPRWRGLAYTIYF.

This clone was seen only a few times. Other DNA sequences in the same sample also yield this CDR3. The CDR3 DNA follows: TGTGCCAGTAGGGGGACAGGGATCTCCTACGAGCAGTACTTC. It is translated as CASRGTGISYEQYF. The chain has TRBV19 and TRBJ2-7, with 9 bases aligning to TRBD1. V shed 6 bases and J 0 bases; nucleotides not matched to a gene: 3. Germline V gives CDR1 LNHDA, CDR2 SQIVND (reference sequence). The length of the CDR3 is 14 residues.